These 13 T cell receptor beta chains were sequenced from one sample in a study of blood T cell repertoires in COVID-19. Profiled with immunoSEQ multiplex PCR; TCRdb holds only in-frame clones, not every one. The data show about 83,000 clones, with roughly 86% seen just once and about 7.8% held by the top ten. The sequenced sample consisted of peripheral blood. Every receptor here comes from an older man with active or convalescent COVID-19.

This chain links TRBV5-1 with TRBJ2-3; a weak D match, TRBD2 (6 bases). V was pared by 6 bases and J by 2 bases, with 16 bases between. The CDR3 runs 15 residues. Germline V gene data show CDR1 as SGHRS and CDR2 as YFSETQ. CDR3 bases: TGCGCCAGCACGACCTTGGGGGGTATCACAGATACGCAGTATTTT. Protein sequence: CASTTLGGITDTQYF.

The genes are TRBV10-2 and TRBJ2-1, with D perhaps matching TRBD1 (6 bases). Trimming pared 6 bases from V and 3 bases from J, leaving 9 bases between. Germline V gene sequence: CDR1 WSHSY, CDR2 SAAADI. The length of the CDR3 is 13 residues. CDR3 sequence reads: CASRETGYNEQFF. The CDR3 nucleotides are TGCGCCAGCAGAGAGACAGGCTACAATGAGCAGTTCTTC.

The gene calls are TRBV11-2 and TRBJ2-1, with D maybe TRBD2 (6 bases). The ends were cut back, 3 bases at V and 8 bases at J, with 17 bases in the middle. CDR3 length: 15 amino acids. Germline V gives CDR1 SGHAT, CDR2 FQNNGV. The CDR3 loop is CASSFQIGSRYEQFF. DNA for the CDR3: TGTGCCAGCAGCTTCCAAATCGGGAGCAGGTATGAGCAGTTCTTC. The complete variable domain, with remaining parts taken from reference TRBV11-2 and TRBJ2-1, reads EAGVAQSPRYKIIEKRQSVAFWCNPISGHATLYWYQQILGQGPKLLIQFQNNGVVDDSQLPKDRFSAERLKGVDSTLKIQPAKLEDSAVYLCASSFQIGSRYEQFFGPGTRLTVL.

This CDR3 is CASSYVQGSGNTIYF. The CDR3 DNA is TGTGCCAGCAGTTACGTACAGGGCTCTGGAAACACCATATATTTT. The gene calls are TRBV6-5 and TRBJ1-3; D might be TRBD1 (6 bases). Germline-derived CDR1 and CDR2 are MNHEY and SVGAGI. V shed 2 bases and J shed 0 bases, with 8 bases lying between them. This CDR3 is 15 amino acids long.

This clone appeared a single time. The rearrangement links TRBV6-5 to TRBJ1-6; the D gene is possibly TRBD1 (6 bases). The V gene lost 6 bases and the J gene lost 5 bases, with 11 bases spanning the gap. The CDR3 consists of 14 residues. Germline V gene data show CDR1 as MNHEY and CDR2 as SVGAGI. The CDR3 region is CASRFDRNNSPLHF. CDR3 nucleotide sequence: TGTGCCAGCAGGTTCGACAGGAATAATTCACCCCTCCACTTT.

J is TRBJ2-7 and V is TRBV6-4; 7 nucleotides match TRBD1. The CDR3 length is 17 residues. Germline CDR1 MRHNA, CDR2 SNTAGT. V shed 2 bases, J shed 5 bases, and the junction held 15 bases outside the gene matches. The CDR3 loop is CASSDPDGTATSHEQYV. The CDR3 coding sequence is TGTGCCAGCAGTGACCCGGACGGGACAGCAACAAGTCACGAGCAGTACGTC.

The rearrangement uses TRBV6-1 and TRBJ1-2, with 7 nucleotides matching TRBD1. Losses at the gene ends were 1 base for V and 4 bases for J; bases not matched to a gene: 6. The CDR3 sequence is 15 residues long. The germline V gene encodes CDR1 MNHNS and CDR2 SASEGT. CDR3 loop: CASSEEAGGGYGYTF. The CDR3 DNA reads as TGTGCCAGCAGTGAAGAGGCAGGGGGAGGCTATGGCTACACCTTC.

The genes are TRBV7-3 and TRBJ2-6, with D possibly TRBD1 on 6 matching bases. This CDR3 has 19 residues. CDR1 and CDR2 (germline): SGHTA, FQGTGA. Trimming removed 5 bases at V and 3 bases at J, with 23 bases between. CDR3 sequence (DNA): TGTGCCAGCAGCCCTCGGGCGGGCTGGGGGCGCAATGGGGCCAACGTCCTGACTTTC. Translated: CASSPRAGWGRNGANVLTF.

The V gene is TRBV14, the J gene TRBJ1-6; tentatively, D is TRBD1 (6 bases). The CDR3 is 14 amino acids. V lost 4 bases and J 10 bases, leaving 14 bases between the germline ends. Germline lookup yields CDR1 SGHDN and CDR2 FVKESK. CDR3 loop: CASSRIGGGSPLHF. The CDR3 bases are TGTGCCAGCAGCCGAATAGGGGGTGGGTCACCCCTCCACTTT.

This chain uses TRBV7-9 with TRBJ1-1; no firm D call. Looked up from germline, CDR1 is SEHNR and CDR2 is FQNEAQ (reference sequence). The CDR3 contains 12 residues. V dropped 5 bases and J dropped 3 bases, with 7 bases sitting between them. Here the CDR3 DNA reads TGTGCCAGCAGCCTCTCCTACACTGAAGCTTTCTTT. Translated, it gives CASSLSYTEAFF.

The V gene is TRBV14, the J gene TRBJ2-3; tentatively, D is TRBD2 (6 bases). CDR1 and CDR2 (germline): SGHDN, FVKESK. V lost 1 base, J lost 1 base, and 9 bases lay in between. The CDR3 is 15 residues long. The CDR3 spells CASSQVASGTDTQYF. The CDR3 DNA reads as TGTGCCAGCAGCCAAGTGGCTAGCGGCACAGATACGCAGTATTTT.

The chain carries TRBV2 and TRBJ2-2; D gene uncertain. Looked up from germline, CDR1 is SNHLY and CDR2 is FYNNEI. CDR3 length equals 12 residues. Trimming took off 2 bases at V and 4 bases at J, with 2 bases between the two ends. CDR3 residues: CASSELTGELFF. DNA for the CDR3: TGTGCCAGCAGTGAACTCACCGGGGAGCTGTTTTTT.

The chain uses TRBV6-5 and TRBJ1-1; 8 nucleotides align to TRBD1. After removal of 2 bases from V and 0 bases from J, the junction contained 2 bases not matched to a gene. From germline, CDR1 is MNHEY and CDR2 SVGAGI. The CDR3 runs to 15 residues. The CDR3: CASSYDRGMNTEAFF. As DNA, the CDR3 is TGTGCCAGCAGTTACGACAGGGGCATGAACACTGAAGCTTTCTTT.